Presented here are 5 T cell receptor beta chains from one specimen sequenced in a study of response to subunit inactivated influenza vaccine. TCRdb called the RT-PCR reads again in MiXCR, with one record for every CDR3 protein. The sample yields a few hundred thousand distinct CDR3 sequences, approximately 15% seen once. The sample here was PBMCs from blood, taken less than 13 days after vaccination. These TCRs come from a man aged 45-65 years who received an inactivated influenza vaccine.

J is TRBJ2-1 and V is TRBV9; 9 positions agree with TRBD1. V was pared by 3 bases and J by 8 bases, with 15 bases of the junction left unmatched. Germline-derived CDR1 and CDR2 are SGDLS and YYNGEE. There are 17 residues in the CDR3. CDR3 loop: CASSARKGTGMVDEQFF. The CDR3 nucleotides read TGTGCCAGCAGCGCCCGGAAAGGGACAGGGATGGTGGATGAGCAGTTCTTC.

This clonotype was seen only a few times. CDR3: CASSQDPTGGTSPLHF. The CDR3, as DNA: TGCGCCAGCAGCCAAGACCCGACAGGGGGCACTTCACCCCTCCACTTT. The rearrangement joins TRBV4-3 to TRBJ1-6, with 10 bases fitting TRBD1. The V and J ends lost 0 bases and 9 bases, in that order; junction bases with no gene match: 5. CDR1 LGHNA and CDR2 YSLEER come from the germline V gene. This CDR3 is built from 16 residues.

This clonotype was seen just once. CDR3 amino acids: CASRSYRGPPPGANVLTF. In DNA form, the CDR3 reads TGTGCCAGCAGGAGCTACAGGGGGCCCCCTCCTGGGGCCAACGTCCTGACTTTC. V usage is TRBV6-2 or TRBV6-3 and J usage is TRBJ2-6; 9 positions match TRBD1. The V gene's germline CDR1 is MNHEY and CDR2 SVGEGT. With 6 bases clipped from V and 2 bases from J, the junction kept 11 bases outside the gene matches. The length of the CDR3 is 18 residues.

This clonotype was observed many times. The CDR3 region has the DNA TGTGCCAGCAGTGTGGCGGGGGGGCCTAGCAATGAGCAGTTCTTC. Translating it yields CASSVAGGPSNEQFF. The chain joins TRBV6-1 to TRBJ2-1; 9 positions match TRBD2. V was pared by 4 bases and J by 6 bases, with 7 bases of the junction left unmatched. The CDR3 contains 15 residues. CDR1 and CDR2 (germline): MNHNS, SASEGT.

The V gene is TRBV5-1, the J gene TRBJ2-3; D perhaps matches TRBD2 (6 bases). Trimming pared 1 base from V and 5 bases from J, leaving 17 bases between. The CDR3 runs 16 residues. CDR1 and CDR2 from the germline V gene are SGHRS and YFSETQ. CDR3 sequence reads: CASSLPLSGTGDTQYF. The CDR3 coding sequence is TGCGCCAGCAGCTTGCCCCTTAGCGGTACTGGAGATACGCAGTATTTT.